A single sample gave rise to the 12 T cell receptor beta chains below, sequenced in a study of Ad26.COV2.S vaccination and SARS-CoV-2 variants. Treatment given: around 19 received Ad26.COV2.S at low or high dose, single or two shots; about five received placebo; per-sample allocation not given. At day 63 after the first vaccine or placebo injection, samples were drawn. Some clones are missing from TCRdb's copy, which holds only in-frame ones; the method was immunoSEQ multiplex PCR. The repertoire has over 450,000 clones, about 89% of them found once; the top ten carry 1.7%. Sample: peripheral blood, taken in a trial of Ad26.COV2.S vaccine versus placebo. The receptors were gathered from a person aged 18 to 65 who received the Ad26.COV2.S COVID-19 vaccine or a placebo.

The chain combines TRBV9 with TRBJ2-5; tentatively, D is TRBD1 (6 bases). V was shortened by 0 bases and J by 1 base, with 10 bases between the two germline ends. From germline, CDR1 is SGDLS and CDR2 YYNGEE. This CDR3 contains 15 residues. The CDR3 loop reads CASSVAGAPQETQYF. The CDR3 DNA is TGTGCCAGCAGCGTAGCAGGGGCCCCCCAAGAGACCCAGTACTTC. The whole variable domain, filled in from reference TRBV9 and TRBJ2-5, reads DSGVTQTPKHLITATGQRVTLRCSPRSGDLSVYWYQQSLDQGLQFLIQYYNGEERAKGNILERFSAQQFPDLHSELNLSSLELGDSALYFCASSVAGAPQETQYFGPGTRLLVL.

The V call is TRBV10-2, the J call TRBJ1-1; 9 bases line up with TRBD1. The CDR3 consists of 18 residues. Germline V gene data show CDR1 as WSHSY and CDR2 as SAAADI. The J segment lost 0 bases and the V segment lost 8 bases, leaving 16 bases of the junction unmatched. CDR3: CASQSLPPGTGLNTEAFF. For the CDR3, the DNA is TGCGCCAGCCAGTCTCTGCCCCCCGGGACAGGGCTGAACACTGAAGCTTTCTTT.

This clone has a single count. The rearrangement joins TRBV9 to TRBJ2-1; possible D gene TRBD2, 6 bases. Germline CDR1 and CDR2: SGDLS and YYNGEE. Between the trimmed V and J ends, which lost 7 bases and 7 bases, there was a span of 18 bases. The CDR3 loop spans 14 amino acids. The CDR3 spells CASAPPGTLNEQFF. The CDR3 DNA is TGTGCCAGCGCCCCTCCGGGGACTCTAAATGAGCAGTTCTTC.

This chain links TRBV5-4 with TRBJ1-1; D is perhaps TRBD1 (6 bases). The V end lost 1 base, the J end lost 3 bases, and 16 bases lay between the germline ends. The CDR3 consists of 16 residues. The germline gives CDR1 SGHNT, CDR2 YYREEE (reference sequence). CDR3 sequence (DNA): TGTGCCAGCAGCTTGAGGGGGGCAGGGAGCGACACTGAAGCTTTCTTT. Encoded protein: CASSLRGAGSDTEAFF.

The chain employs TRBV6-5 and TRBJ2-7; 10 nucleotides align to TRBD2. With V trimmed by 2 bases and J by 2 bases, 6 bases remained unmatched. Per the germline V gene, CDR1 is MNHEY and CDR2 is SVGAGI. The CDR3 extends over 16 amino acids. The CDR3 loop is CASSYTGLALPYEQYF. CDR3 nucleotides: TGTGCCAGCAGTTACACGGGACTAGCGTTGCCCTACGAGCAGTACTTC.

Turning to this clone: At one end, the junction sequence differs from germline, possibly due to a read error. The chain joins TRBV15 to TRBJ2-5; 7 bases map to TRBD1. Germline CDR1 and CDR2: LNHNV and YYDKDF (reference sequence). The CDR3 runs to 15 residues. CDR3 region: CATGRARGHQETQYF. Written as DNA, the CDR3 is TGTGCCACCGGCAGAGCTAGGGGGCACCAAGAGACCCAGTACTTC.

The rearrangement joins TRBV29-1 to TRBJ2-1; D remains ambiguous. The germline CDR1 and CDR2 sequences are SQVTM and ANQGSEA. Trimming shortened V by 5 bases and J by 0 bases, and 8 bases separated the two germline ends. The CDR3 has 13 residues. The CDR3, as DNA: TGCAGCGTTAGGCAGAGCTCCTACAATGAGCAGTTCTTC. Translated, it gives CSVRQSSYNEQFF.

The V gene is TRBV6-6, the J gene TRBJ1-2; tentatively, D is TRBD1 (6 bases). The CDR3 is 14 amino acids. Germline values: CDR1 MNHNY, CDR2 SVGAGI (reference sequence). V gave up 7 bases and J gave up 8 bases, with 20 bases separating them. The CDR3 here is CASTAVGAGDGYTF. In nucleotides, the CDR3 is TGTGCCAGCACGGCCGTTGGGGCAGGGGACGGCTACACCTTC.

This clone is labeled medium-sized. Here the CDR3 DNA reads TGTGCCTCTCACAGGAACACCGGGGAGCTGTTTTTT. It specifies CASHRNTGELFF. The V and J genes are TRBV19 and TRBJ2-2; no definite D call. The CDR3 loop spans 12 amino acids. Trimming removed 11 bases at V and 1 base at J, with 8 bases between. The germline V gene has CDR1 LNHDA and CDR2 SQIVND (reference sequence).

This clone occurred once. This chain connects TRBV6-5 to TRBJ1-2; 9 nucleotides match TRBD1. Looked up from germline, CDR1 is MNHEY and CDR2 is SVGAGI. The junction had 8 bases not matched to a gene; V was cut back by 2 bases and J by 10 bases. The CDR3 has 14 residues. CDR3 sequence (DNA): TGTGCCAGCAGTTACGGGGGACGACAGGGGGTCTACACCTTC. This gives the protein CASSYGGRQGVYTF.

V is TRBV7-9 and J is TRBJ2-3; 8 nucleotides match TRBD2. With 2 bases clipped from V and 1 base from J, the junction kept 2 bases outside the gene matches. CDR1 is SEHNR and CDR2 is FQNEAQ in the germline V gene (reference sequence). CDR3 length equals 15 residues. This CDR3 reads CASSLQLAGTDTQYF. As DNA, the CDR3 is TGTGCCAGCAGCTTACAACTAGCGGGCACAGATACGCAGTATTTT.

This clone was seen only once. The chain uses TRBV11-2 and TRBJ2-7; D perhaps matches TRBD2 (6 bases). CDR1 is SGHAT, CDR2 FQNNGV, per germline. V was cut by 4 bases and J by 4 bases, with 8 bases left in between. CDR3 length: 12 residues. The CDR3 spells CASSSGGYEQYF. DNA for the CDR3: TGTGCCAGCAGCTCTGGGGGGTACGAGCAGTACTTC.